This passage covers 3 T cell receptor beta chains from one sample sequenced in a study of OX40 agonist ivuxolimab in advanced cancers. Using immunoSEQ multiplex PCR, the repertoire was profiled, and TCRdb retains in-frame clones only, with some absent. The repertoire holds about 14,000 clones, with around 76% as singletons. Sequenced material: CD4+ or CD8+ T cells sorted from blood, taken in a trial of the OX40 agonist ivuxolimab. These receptors originate from an adult with an advanced solid tumor such as melanoma, head and neck, liver or kidney cancer.

The chain links TRBV27 to TRBJ1-3; D is unresolved. The CDR3 is 14 residues long. V dropped 4 bases and J dropped 0 bases, with 7 bases sitting between them. In germline, CDR1 is MNHEY, CDR2 SMNVEV (reference sequence). The CDR3 sequence is CASSSGYSGNTIYF. Here the CDR3 DNA reads TGTGCCAGCAGTTCCGGCTACTCTGGAAACACCATATATTTT.

The chain is built from TRBV5-4 and TRBJ1-2; D is ambiguous. This CDR3 contains 15 residues. The ends were cut back, 5 bases at V and 5 bases at J, with 19 bases in the middle. From germline, CDR1 is SGHNT and CDR2 YYREEE (reference sequence). CDR3 residues: CASSRALSVSYGYTF. The CDR3 DNA reads TGTGCCAGCAGTCGGGCACTGTCTGTTTCTTATGGCTACACCTTC.

This chain links TRBV4-1 with TRBJ2-1, with 9 bases identical to TRBD1. The J segment lost 6 bases and the V segment lost 3 bases, leaving 9 bases of the junction unmatched. The germline CDR1 and CDR2 sequences are MGHRA and YSYEKL. This CDR3 spans 16 amino acids. The CDR3 protein is CASSQQPGQGLNEQFF. The CDR3 region has the DNA TGCGCCAGCAGCCAGCAGCCGGGACAGGGTCTCAATGAGCAGTTCTTC.